Below, one TCR beta chain is given with its context. Its matching antigen is unknown. The data stem from a study of OX40 agonist ivuxolimab in advanced cancers. About the research overall: Patients in the trial were receiving intravenous ivuxolimab every 2 weeks, at doses of 0.01 to 10 mg/kg. Whole-study results and caveats: Dose levels from 0.1 to 3.0 mg/kg saw CD4+ and CD8+ blood T cells expand clonally by week 6. Normalized expansion of T-cell clones was also low for some nonresponders. CD8+ T cells averaged more expanded clones than CD4+.

The CDR3 totals 14 residues. Germline V gene sequence: CDR1 MNHNY, CDR2 SVGAGI (reference sequence). Trimming removed 6 bases from V and 5 bases from J; junction bases left unmatched: 6. Data came from immunoSEQ multiplex PCR; TCRdb stores just in-frame clones and leaves some out. The sample includes more than 60,000 clones, roughly 87% of them seen just once. This chain links TRBV6-6 with TRBJ1-2; 10 bases match TRBD1. Source: CD4+ or CD8+ T cells sorted from blood, taken in a trial of the OX40 agonist ivuxolimab. This TCR came from an adult with an advanced solid tumor such as melanoma, head and neck, liver or kidney cancer. The DNA for the CDR3 is TGTGCCAGCAGGTACGGGACAGGGGCGTATGGCTACACCTTC. It specifies CASRYGTGAYGYTF.